This passage covers 26 T cell receptor beta chains from one sample sequenced in a study of graft-versus-host responses after intestinal transplantation. This table comes from immunoSEQ multiplex PCR, and its TCRdb copy is limited to in-frame clones, with some not included. Of approximately 19,000 clones listed, 38% are singletons. Source: alloreactive CD4+ T cells from a mixed lymphocyte reaction culture, taken before intestinal transplant. Noted subset: CFSE-low proliferating T cells sorted from roughly six-day pre-transplant mixed lymphocyte reaction (GvH or HvG direction). These TCRs come from a human patient who received an intestinal transplant.

The chain has TRBV6-5 and TRBJ1-5; maybe TRBD1 (5 bases). Trimming removed 6 bases from V and 5 bases from J, with 14 bases in between. This CDR3 contains 14 residues. Germline V gene sequence: CDR1 MNHEY, CDR2 SVGAGI. Written as DNA, the CDR3 is TGTGCCAGCAGCGAATACGGGGGAGATCAGCCCCAGCATTTT. Translation: CASSEYGGDQPQHF.

This clone has only a few counts. The V and J genes are TRBV5-8 and TRBJ2-2; 11 bases map to TRBD2. This CDR3 is built from 16 residues. CDR1 is SGHTS, CDR2 YDEGEE, per germline. The ends lost 5 bases at V and 4 bases at J; junction bases unmatched: 7. This CDR3 reads CASRRASGGLTGELFF. CDR3 sequence (DNA): TGTGCCAGCAGAAGAGCTAGCGGGGGGCTCACCGGGGAGCTGTTTTTT.

V is TRBV7-9 and J is TRBJ2-2; D remains ambiguous. Germline assignment: CDR1 SEHNR and CDR2 FQNEAQ (reference sequence). CDR3 length equals 13 residues. Trimming took 6 bases from V and 4 from J, leaving 9 bases between them. The CDR3: CASRSPRTGELFF. The CDR3 region has the DNA TGTGCCAGCAGGTCACCTCGCACCGGGGAGCTGTTTTTT. The whole variable domain, remainder taken from reference TRBV7-9 and TRBJ2-2, is DTGVSQNPRHKITKRGQNVTFRCDPISEHNRLYWYRQTLGQGPEFLTYFQNEAQLEKSRLLSDRFSAERPKGSFSTLEIQRTEQGDSAMYLCASRSPRTGELFFGEGSRLTVL.

The chain recombines TRBV9 with TRBJ2-2, with D perhaps TRBD2 (7 bases). V was clipped by 0 bases and J by 5 bases, with 11 bases between them. The germline V gene has CDR1 SGDLS and CDR2 YYNGEE. The CDR3 is 15 amino acids. The DNA of the CDR3 is TGTGCCAGCAGCGTAGCGGGGGGCAGGACCGGGGAGCTGTTTTTT. Translation gives CASSVAGGRTGELFF. The entire variable domain, with the rest obtained from reference TRBV9 and TRBJ2-2, is as follows: DSGVTQTPKHLITATGQRVTLRCSPRSGDLSVYWYQQSLDQGLQFLIQYYNGEERAKGNILERFSAQQFPDLHSELNLSSLELGDSALYFCASSVAGGRTGELFFGEGSRLTVL.

The genes are TRBV5-1 and TRBJ1-4; D is unresolved. There are 15 residues in the CDR3. The V gene lost 3 bases and the J gene lost 0 bases, with 9 bases spanning the gap. Germline V gene lookup returns CDR1 SGHRS and CDR2 YFSETQ. In nucleotides, the CDR3 is TGCGCCAGCAGCTCCCACAGCTCAACTAATGAAAAACTGTTTTTT. This sequence encodes CASSSHSSTNEKLFF.

Only a few counts were recorded for this clone. The V call is TRBV5-1, the J call TRBJ2-7; a possible D gene is TRBD1 (7 bases). With 4 bases removed from V and 3 bases from J, the gap between germline ends came to 17 bases. CDR1 and CDR2 from the germline V gene are SGHRS and YFSETQ. The CDR3 length is 15 residues. CDR3: CASSRQGEDYYEQYF. The CDR3 DNA is TGCGCCAGCAGCCGACAGGGCGAGGACTACTACGAGCAGTACTTC.

This clone was seen only a few times. The chain carries TRBV5-4 and TRBJ2-4; 10 nucleotides align to TRBD1. V lost 4 bases and J lost 6; bases outside the gene matches: 4. The CDR3 covers 14 residues. Germline CDR1 is SGHNT and CDR2 is YYREEE (reference sequence). As DNA, the CDR3 is TGTGCCAGCAGCCGGGACAGGGGTATAAACATTCAGTACTTC. Amino acids: CASSRDRGINIQYF.

This sequence joins TRBV30 and TRBJ1-3; no clear D. Trimming stripped 5 bases from V and 0 bases from J, with 11 bases between. The germline gives CDR1 GTSNPN, CDR2 SVGIG (reference sequence). This CDR3 comprises 14 residues. The CDR3: CAWGLVTSGNTIYF. CDR3 bases: TGTGCCTGGGGACTGGTAACCTCTGGAAACACCATATATTTT.

The V gene is TRBV5-1, the J gene TRBJ2-7; TRBD2 agrees at 11 bases. Germline V gives CDR1 SGHRS, CDR2 YFSETQ. There are 15 residues in the CDR3. V gave up 0 bases and J gave up 3 bases; unmatched junction bases: 2. The CDR3 DNA sequence: TGCGCCAGCAGCTTGGTTCTAGCGGGAGGCTACGAGCAGTACTTC. Its translation: CASSLVLAGGYEQYF.

The table lists this clone with a few counts. V gene TRBV7-8 combines with J gene TRBJ2-5; 7 bases agree with TRBD2. CDR3 size: 15 residues. With 0 bases clipped from V and 2 bases from J, the junction kept 3 bases outside the gene matches. Germline CDR1 reads SGHVS; CDR2 reads FQNEAQ. The CDR3 loop is CASSLAGGLQETQYF. The CDR3 DNA follows: TGTGCCAGCAGCTTAGCGGGGGGGTTACAAGAGACCCAGTACTTC.

This sequence joins TRBV6-6 and TRBJ1-5, with D perhaps matching TRBD1 (6 bases). V lost 0 bases to trimming and J lost 4 bases, with 13 bases between them. CDR3 length equals 16 residues. The germline CDR1 and CDR2 sequences are MNHNY and SVGAGI (reference sequence). CDR3 residues: CASSYSNRAPNQPQHF. The CDR3 DNA reads TGTGCCAGCAGTTACTCGAACAGGGCGCCAAATCAGCCCCAGCATTTT.

Only a few counts were recorded for this clone. In nucleotides, the CDR3 is TGTGCCAGCAGTGCCCGGGTCGAGAATGAGCAGTTCTTC. Protein: CASSARVENEQFF. The chain combines TRBV6-1 with TRBJ2-1; D gene uncertain. From germline, CDR1 is MNHNS and CDR2 SASEGT. Between the trimmed V and J ends, which lost 4 bases and 7 bases, there was a span of 11 bases. The CDR3 is 13 amino acids.

The chain joins TRBV21-1 to TRBJ1-2. TRBV21-1 is flagged as a pseudogene. There are 16 residues in the CDR3. CDR3 DNA sequence: TGTGCCAGCAGCAAAGTACACTTTGGGGACCCCGCCAGGGACACCTTC. Residues: CASSKVHFGDPARDTF.

This clone was seen a few times. This chain connects TRBV5-1 to TRBJ2-2; TRBD2 agrees at 12 bases. The CDR3 is made up of 16 amino acids. The germline V gene encodes CDR1 SGHRS and CDR2 YFSETQ. The J segment lost 4 bases and the V segment lost 4 bases, leaving 5 bases of the junction unmatched. DNA of the CDR3: TGCGCCAGCAGCGCTAGCGGGGGGGCCGGCACCGGGGAGCTGTTTTTT. It yields the protein CASSASGGAGTGELFF.

V is TRBV5-1 and J is TRBJ2-5; D might be TRBD2 (6 bases). CDR3 length: 17 residues. Trimming shortened V by 2 bases and J by 5 bases, and 22 bases separated the two germline ends. Germline values: CDR1 SGHRS, CDR2 YFSETQ. CDR3 residues: CASSLLERAWRSETQYF. The DNA for the CDR3 is TGCGCCAGCAGCTTATTGGAGCGGGCTTGGAGGTCGGAGACCCAGTACTTC. The whole variable domain, remainder taken from reference TRBV5-1 and TRBJ2-5, is KAGVTQTPRYLIKTRGQQVTLSCSPISGHRSVSWYQQTPGQGLQFLFEYFSETQRNKGNFPGRFSGRQFSNSRSEMNVSTLELGDSALYLCASSLLERAWRSETQYFGPGTRLLVL.

This chain links TRBV19 with TRBJ2-2; D call uncertain. The CDR3 runs 14 residues. The V end lost 2 bases, the J end lost 0 bases, and 4 bases lay between the germline ends. Germline CDR1 LNHDA, CDR2 SQIVND (reference sequence). CDR3 bases: TGTGCCAGTAGTATAAGTTCGAACACCGGGGAGCTGTTTTTT. This sequence encodes CASSISSNTGELFF.

V is TRBV11-2 and J is TRBJ1-1; 10 positions agree with TRBD1. Germline CDR1 is SGHAT and CDR2 is FQNNGV. This CDR3 is built from 16 residues. Trimming removed 1 base from V and 10 bases from J; junction bases left unmatched: 12. CDR3 DNA: TGTGCCAGCAGCTTAGGCCCGGGACAGGGGAGATCGAGAGCTTTCTTT. Translation: CASSLGPGQGRSRAFF. Supplemented by reference TRBV11-2 and TRBJ1-1, the full variable domain reads EAGVAQSPRYKIIEKRQSVAFWCNPISGHATLYWYQQILGQGPKLLIQFQNNGVVDDSQLPKDRFSAERLKGVDSTLKIQPAKLEDSAVYLCASSLGPGQGRSRAFFGQGTRLTVV.

In this sample, this clone is medium-sized. The chain recombines TRBV6-6 with TRBJ2-1; possibly TRBD2 for D (5 bases). Trimming took off 5 bases at V and 7 bases at J, with 15 bases between the two ends. Germline CDR1 and CDR2: MNHNY and SVGAGI (reference sequence). This CDR3 is 14 amino acids long. The CDR3 region has the DNA TGTGCCAGCAGTAACACTAGGGTGGGTAATGAGCAGTTCTTC. Its translation is CASSNTRVGNEQFF.

CDR3 in amino acids: CAWSWEGANVLTF. For the CDR3, the DNA is TGTGCCTGGAGTTGGGAGGGGGCCAACGTCCTGACTTTC. The chain is built from TRBV30 and TRBJ2-6, with TRBD2 as a possible D gene (5 bases). Germline loops: CDR1 GTSNPN, CDR2 SVGIG (reference sequence). Trimming removed 2 bases at V and 4 bases at J, with 6 bases between. This CDR3 is built from 13 residues.

This clone is medium-sized. The chain has TRBV5-1 and TRBJ1-6; TRBD1 is a possible D gene (6 bases). CDR1 and CDR2 (germline): SGHRS, YFSETQ. Trimming took 4 bases from V and 6 from J, leaving 11 bases between them. There are 14 residues in the CDR3. CDR3 sequence: CASSVGGPNSPLHF. CDR3 DNA: TGCGCCAGCAGCGTTGGGGGCCCTAATTCACCCCTCCACTTT.

The chain uses TRBV15 and TRBJ1-3; D not certain. Deletions cut 1 base from V and 4 bases from J, with 11 bases between. Looked up from germline, CDR1 is LNHNV and CDR2 is YYDKDF (reference sequence). This CDR3 contains 15 residues. The CDR3 nucleotides read TGTGCCACCAGCAGAGCTAATCGTCCAGGAAACACCATATATTTT. It is translated as CATSRANRPGNTIYF.

V is TRBV15 and J is TRBJ1-2; TRBD1 is a possible D gene (5 bases). The length of the CDR3 is 15 residues. The germline V and J ends were trimmed by 3 bases and 0 bases, with 11 bases remaining between them. The germline gives CDR1 LNHNV, CDR2 YYDKDF (reference sequence). CDR3 coding DNA: TGTGCCACCAGCAGCTACAGGACCTCTAACTATGGCTACACCTTC. This encodes CATSSYRTSNYGYTF.

This sequence joins TRBV29-1 and TRBJ2-3; TRBD1 might be the D (6 bases). This CDR3 is built from 14 residues. Trimming took 4 bases from V and 6 from J, leaving 17 bases between them. CDR1 SQVTM and CDR2 ANQGSEA come from the germline V gene. CDR3 nucleotide sequence: TGCAGCGTTGTGGCAGACAGGTCCAAGGATACGCAGTATTTT. This translates into CSVVADRSKDTQYF.

CDR3 amino acids: CASSSSGTRSSYEQYF. The CDR3 DNA follows: TGTGCCAGCAGCAGTTCCGGGACAAGGAGCTCCTACGAGCAGTACTTC. The chain joins TRBV11-1 to TRBJ2-7; a possible D gene is TRBD1 (6 bases). The germline CDR1 and CDR2 sequences are SGHAT and FQDESV (reference sequence). The CDR3 length is 16 residues. V gave up 5 bases and J gave up 0 bases, with 17 bases separating them.

The V gene is TRBV6-1, the J gene TRBJ1-6, with D unresolved. CDR3 length: 12 amino acids. With 4 bases removed from V and 10 bases from J, the gap between germline ends came to 8 bases. Germline V gives CDR1 MNHNS, CDR2 SASEGT. CDR3 region: CASSASGSPLHF. CDR3 sequence (DNA): TGTGCCAGCAGTGCCTCAGGCTCACCCCTCCACTTT.

The sample holds a few counts of this clone. The chain joins TRBV6-1 to TRBJ1-1; no clear D. Germline assignment: CDR1 MNHNS and CDR2 SASEGT. V lost 6 bases to trimming and J lost 0 bases, with 11 bases between them. This CDR3 spans 14 amino acids. The CDR3 nucleotides are TGTGCCAGCAGGCGTTTAGTTATGAACACTGAAGCTTTCTTT. Encoded protein: CASRRLVMNTEAFF.